Below are 8 T cell receptor beta chains sequenced from a single sample in a study of cytomegalovirus exposure and HLA in healthy donors. PCR employed 60 Vbeta and 13 Jbeta primers. TCRdb's table, derived via immunoSEQ multiplex PCR, lists solely in-frame clones and lacks some. Of 40,000 or so clones listed, around 69% are singletons. Sequenced material: PBMCs. The source of these receptors is a woman aged 25 to 39 in good health and CMV-seronegative.

J is TRBJ1-1 and V is TRBV5-1; weak D call: TRBD1 (5 bases). The CDR3 spans 14 residues. Germline V lookup: CDR1 SGHRS, CDR2 YFSETQ. Trimming removed 0 bases from V and 7 bases from J, with 13 bases in between. CDR3 sequence reads: CASSLGRGIDEAFF. CDR3 sequence (DNA): TGCGCCAGCAGCTTGGGTCGGGGGATAGATGAAGCTTTCTTT.

This clone came up once. V gene TRBV7-2 combines with J gene TRBJ1-6, with unresolved D. Germline CDR1 SGHTA, CDR2 FQGNSA. The CDR3 is 13 amino acids. V was trimmed by 3 bases and J by 7 bases, leaving 7 bases between them. The DNA for the CDR3 is TGTGCCAGCAGCTTTTACGGGAATTCACCCCTCCACTTT. Its protein product is CASSFYGNSPLHF.

As concerns this clone: Relative to the germline gene, one junction end is altered; a read error may explain this. This sequence joins TRBV19 and TRBJ2-7; D is possibly TRBD2 (6 bases). Germline CDR1 is LNHDA and CDR2 is SQIVND (reference sequence). The CDR3 sequence is 15 residues long. The CDR3 nucleotides read TGTGCCAGTAGCATAGCCGGGACTTCCCCCTACGAGCAGTACTTC. This encodes CASSIAGTSPYEQYF.

This clone showed up just a few times. The rearrangement uses TRBV4-2 and TRBJ2-7; TRBD2 matches 10 bases. Germline V gene sequence: CDR1 LGHNA, CDR2 YNFKEQ. CDR3 length equals 18 residues. The ends lost 0 bases at V and 2 bases at J; junction bases unmatched: 10. Here the CDR3 reads CASSQDSPGLASTYEQYF. CDR3 nucleotides: TGTGCCAGCAGCCAAGATTCCCCGGGACTAGCGTCCACCTACGAGCAGTACTTC.

The V and J genes are TRBV5-1 and TRBJ2-2; 7 bases line up with TRBD1. This CDR3 has 15 residues. Germline CDR1 SGHRS, CDR2 YFSETQ. The V and J ends lost 0 bases and 3 bases, in that order; junction bases with no gene match: 2. The CDR3 reads CASSLDRGDTGELFF. The CDR3 DNA reads as TGCGCCAGCAGCTTGGACAGGGGCGACACCGGGGAGCTGTTTTTT.

The CDR3 loop is CSVERVTQHTEAFF. As DNA, the CDR3 is TGCAGCGTTGAGAGGGTGACACAGCACACTGAAGCTTTCTTT. The V call is TRBV29-1, the J call TRBJ1-1; D call uncertain. With 3 bases removed from V and 3 bases from J, the gap between germline ends came to 14 bases. CDR1 and CDR2 (germline): SQVTM, ANQGSEA. The CDR3 consists of 14 residues.

Only one count was recorded for this clone. V gene TRBV14 combines with J gene TRBJ1-1; no firm D call. V gave up 2 bases and J gave up 0 bases, with 13 bases separating them. In germline, CDR1 is SGHDN, CDR2 FVKESK. The length of the CDR3 is 16 residues. CDR3 nucleotide sequence: TGTGCCAGCAGCCAACATGCTGGCCTCATGAACACTGAAGCTTTCTTT. This sequence encodes CASSQHAGLMNTEAFF.

This chain links TRBV6-5 with TRBJ2-5, with 7 bases lining up with TRBD2. There are 13 residues in the CDR3. The germline CDR1 and CDR2 sequences are MNHEY and SVGAGI. Unmatched junction bases numbered 0, after V lost 5 bases and J lost 0 bases. The CDR3 nucleotides are TGTGCCAGCAGTGGGGGGGACCAAGAGACCCAGTACTTC. Amino acids: CASSGGDQETQYF.